The 25 T cell receptor beta chains presented below share a single source sample, sequenced in a study of neurological immune-mediated disorders. TCRdb re-derived calls from the 5' RACE reads in MiXCR, one entry per CDR3 protein. In the table there are 54,000 or so distinct CDR3 sequences, roughly 3.8% of which are singletons. Sample: PBMCs. These TCRs come from a man between 60 and 75 years old with multiple sclerosis.

This clonotype has at least ten counts. V is TRBV20-1 and J is TRBJ2-5; 15 nucleotides align to TRBD2. The germline V gene encodes CDR1 DFQATT and CDR2 SNEGSKA (reference sequence). The CDR3 length is 18 residues. Trimming removed 3 bases from V and 4 bases from J; junction bases left unmatched: 12. The CDR3 bases are TGCAGTGCTAGCAGCGGGGGACTAGCGGGGGGCAGGGGAGAGACCCAGTACTTC. This sequence encodes CSASSGGLAGGRGETQYF.

In its sample, this clonotype was seen many times. The chain carries TRBV20-1 and TRBJ1-5; 7 bases are shared with TRBD1. J lost 6 bases, V lost 3 bases, and 14 bases had no gene match. Germline lookup yields CDR1 DFQATT and CDR2 SNEGSKA (reference sequence). The CDR3 covers 16 residues. The CDR3 bases are TGCAGTGCTAGTAAGAGGGCAGGGGGGGTACCTCAGCCCCAGCATTTT. It translates to CSASKRAGGVPQPQHF.

The table lists this clonotype with many counts. The gene calls are TRBV20-1 and TRBJ2-5; 8 positions agree with TRBD2. The J segment lost 4 bases and the V segment lost 5 bases, leaving 0 bases of the junction unmatched. The CDR3 totals 11 residues. Germline lookup yields CDR1 DFQATT and CDR2 SNEGSKA (reference sequence). CDR3 nucleotide sequence: TGCAGTGCTCTAGCGGGAGAGACCCAGTACTTC. Its translation is CSALAGETQYF.

This clonotype was counted ten times or more. The rearrangement links TRBV5-1 to TRBJ2-1; D possibly corresponds to TRBD2 (6 bases). The germline gives CDR1 SGHRS, CDR2 YFSETQ. The CDR3 is 15 residues long. V was trimmed by 7 bases and J by 0 bases, leaving 14 bases between them. The CDR3, as DNA: TGCGCCAGCGCCCAGGGAGGAAGCTCCTACAATGAGCAGTTCTTC. Its protein is CASAQGGSSYNEQFF.

This clonotype was found many times. The V call is TRBV29-1, the J call TRBJ2-5; perhaps TRBD1 as D (7 bases). The germline gives CDR1 SQVTM, CDR2 ANQGSEA. Trimming stripped 7 bases from V and 5 bases from J, with 14 bases between. The CDR3 has 12 residues. CDR3: CSGKPGGETQYF. CDR3 nucleotide sequence: TGCAGCGGTAAACCAGGGGGGGAGACCCAGTACTTC.

This clonotype was counted many times. The genes are TRBV5-1 and TRBJ2-5, with TRBD1 matching 8 bases. The CDR3 contains 18 residues. The J segment lost 5 bases and the V segment lost 1 base, leaving 16 bases of the junction unmatched. Germline lookup yields CDR1 SGHRS and CDR2 YFSETQ. CDR3 bases: TGCGCCAGCAGCTTGCCCGAAGTCCGGACAGGGTTTGGTGAGACCCAGTACTTC. Amino acid sequence: CASSLPEVRTGFGETQYF.

This clonotype was picked up a small number of times. The chain uses TRBV20-1 and TRBJ2-3; 10 positions agree with TRBD2. Germline assignment: CDR1 DFQATT and CDR2 SNEGSKA (reference sequence). The CDR3 consists of 12 residues. The CDR3: CPSGRAEDTQYF. The CDR3 coding sequence is TGCCCCAGCGGGAGGGCCGAAGATACGCAGTATTTT.

This clonotype has ten or more counts. The rearrangement links TRBV20-1 to TRBJ2-1; 8 bases fit TRBD2. Germline CDR1 is DFQATT and CDR2 is SNEGSKA (reference sequence). The CDR3 is 17 amino acids. Trimming took 0 bases from V and 6 from J; bases not matched to a gene: 13. CDR3 loop: CSARDLIGRGSGNEQFF. The CDR3 region has the DNA TGCAGTGCTAGAGATTTAATCGGGAGGGGATCTGGCAATGAGCAGTTCTTC.

There are many counts of this clonotype. The chain employs TRBV7-2 and TRBJ2-7; no definite D call. V gave up 0 bases and J gave up 4 bases, with 10 bases separating them. Germline assignment: CDR1 SGHTA and CDR2 FQGNSA. This CDR3 comprises 14 residues. For the CDR3, the DNA is TGTGCCAGCAGCTTAGCCCTCAGTGAATACGAGCAGTACTTC. Translating gives CASSLALSEYEQYF.

This clonotype has at least ten counts. This chain connects TRBV4-2 to TRBJ2-1; 9 bases line up with TRBD2. CDR3 size: 17 residues. The ends lost 2 bases at V and 4 bases at J; junction bases unmatched: 9. Germline CDR1 and CDR2: LGHNA and YNFKEQ. CDR3 amino acids: CASSQRGLAGGYNEQFF. CDR3 sequence (DNA): TGTGCCAGCAGCCAAAGGGGACTAGCAGGGGGGTACAATGAGCAGTTCTTC.

This clonotype was recorded at least ten times. This rearrangement joins TRBV19 to TRBJ2-4, with a possible D match to TRBD1 (6 bases). V lost 5 bases, J lost 6 bases, and 14 bases lay in between. The CDR3 covers 14 residues. The germline CDR1 and CDR2 sequences are LNHDA and SQIVND (reference sequence). The CDR3 coding sequence is TGTGCCAGTAGTCTCATACAGGGTGCAAACATTCAGTACTTC. It translates to CASSLIQGANIQYF.

This clonotype was seen repeatedly, ten times or more. The V gene is TRBV15, the J gene TRBJ2-4; TRBD2 might be the D (5 bases). Trimming cost V 6 bases and J 2 bases, with 14 bases left between them. Germline assignment: CDR1 LNHNV and CDR2 YYDKDF (reference sequence). This CDR3 is 15 amino acids long. In DNA form, the CDR3 reads TGTGCCACCAGTTCCGGCGGGCCCCCCAAAAACATTCAGTACTTC. Encoded protein: CATSSGGPPKNIQYF.

The chain combines TRBV18 with TRBJ2-7; 8 positions match TRBD2. V shed 4 bases, J shed 0 bases, and the junction held 2 bases outside the gene matches. The CDR3 loop spans 14 amino acids. Germline lookup yields CDR1 KGHSH and CDR2 LQKENI. The CDR3 DNA reads TGTGCCAGCTCACAACGGGAGGGCTCCTACGAGCAGTACTTC. Translation gives CASSQREGSYEQYF.

For this clonotype: Just one base apart from a much larger clone, this may be a read error. This chain joins TRBV20-1 and TRBJ2-7; D may be TRBD1 (7 bases). The V end lost 7 bases, the J end lost 5 bases, and 18 bases lay between the germline ends. The CDR3 spans 13 residues. CDR1 is DFQATT and CDR2 is SNEGSKA in the germline V gene (reference sequence). The CDR3 sequence is CSDRFRGADEQYF. CDR3 coding DNA: TGCAGTGACCGGTTCAGGGGGGCTGACGAGCAGTACTTC.

This clonotype was picked up many times. This chain links TRBV5-1 with TRBJ2-7; the D gene could be TRBD1 or TRBD2 (7 bases each). CDR1 and CDR2 from the germline V gene are SGHRS and YFSETQ. The CDR3 loop spans 14 amino acids. V was pared by 4 bases and J by 3 bases, with 14 bases between. The CDR3 loop reads CASSPGQRGYEQYF. The CDR3 DNA sequence: TGCGCCAGCAGCCCGGGACAGCGGGGCTACGAGCAGTACTTC.

This clonotype has a handful of counts. This sequence joins TRBV20-1 and TRBJ1-6; TRBD1 agrees at 7 bases. V lost 4 bases to trimming and J lost 8 bases; unmatched junction nucleotides: 5. Germline CDR1 is DFQATT and CDR2 is SNEGSKA (reference sequence). The CDR3 consists of 13 residues. CDR3 bases: TGCAGTGCTATCGGACAGGCGGATTCACCCCTCCACTTT. Residues: CSAIGQADSPLHF.

This clonotype was recorded at least ten times. The CDR3 protein is CSVEGGTVSTYNEQFF. CDR3 DNA sequence: TGCAGCGTTGAGGGGGGGACAGTATCTACCTACAATGAGCAGTTCTTC. The chain links TRBV29-1 to TRBJ2-1; D may correspond to TRBD1 or TRBD2 (7 bases each). The V end was cut by 3 bases, the J end by 2 bases, with 17 bases between. The CDR3 contains 16 residues. Germline lookup yields CDR1 SQVTM and CDR2 ANQGSEA.

This clonotype showed up many times. This chain links TRBV15 with TRBJ2-6; D is unclear. The CDR3 spans 16 residues. Trimming left V 4 bases short and J 1 base short, with 11 bases between. Germline-derived CDR1 and CDR2 are LNHNV and YYDKDF (reference sequence). The CDR3 DNA sequence: TGTGCCACCAGCACTAATCTTGTATCTGGGGCCAACGTCCTGACTTTC. It translates to CATSTNLVSGANVLTF.

At least ten counts were recorded for this clonotype. This chain links TRBV29-1 with TRBJ1-3; D call uncertain. V lost 6 bases and J 0 bases, leaving 3 bases between the germline ends. In germline, CDR1 is SQVTM, CDR2 ANQGSEA. CDR3 length equals 11 residues. Here the CDR3 reads CSVTSGNTIYF. The CDR3 nucleotides read TGCAGCGTCACCTCTGGAAACACCATATATTTT. The full variable domain, with the rest looked up from reference TRBV29-1 and TRBJ1-3, is SAVISQKPSRDICQRGTSLTIQCQVDSQVTMMFWYRQQPGQSLTLIATANQGSEATYESGFVIDKFPISRPNLTFSTLTVSNMSPEDSSIYLCSVTSGNTIYFGEGSWLTVV.

At least ten counts were recorded for this clonotype. The V call is TRBV5-1, the J call TRBJ2-7; D is possibly TRBD2 (5 bases). The CDR3 runs 15 residues. Per the germline V gene, CDR1 is SGHRS and CDR2 is YFSETQ. The V end was cut by 4 bases, the J end by 0 bases, with 14 bases between. CDR3 region: CASSMESGPSYEQYF. CDR3 bases: TGCGCCAGCAGCATGGAAAGCGGCCCCTCCTACGAGCAGTACTTC.

This clonotype was counted many times. The rearrangement links TRBV19 to TRBJ1-1, with D possibly being TRBD1 (5 bases). Trimming removed 3 bases at V and 5 bases at J, with 16 bases between. Germline V CDR1 and CDR2: LNHDA, SQIVND (reference sequence). The CDR3 has 15 residues. DNA of the CDR3: TGTGCCAGTAGTATTTGGGGCAGTTCATCAACTGAAGCTTTCTTT. Amino acid sequence: CASSIWGSSSTEAFF.

This clonotype was observed once. V and J are TRBV21-1 and TRBJ1-1. TRBV21-1 constitutes a pseudogene. The CDR3 is made up of 13 amino acids. CDR3 region: CASSKGENTEDFF. CDR3 sequence (DNA): TGTGCCAGCAGCAAAGGAGAGAACACTGAAGATTTCTTT.

This clonotype was observed at least ten times. The chain employs TRBV20-1 and TRBJ1-1; D is unclear. CDR3 length: 14 residues. Trimming removed 5 bases at V and 1 base at J, with 14 bases between. CDR1 and CDR2 from the germline V gene are DFQATT and SNEGSKA (reference sequence). The CDR3, as DNA: TGCAGTGCTCCTGGAGCGGTAGCGAACACTGAAGCTTTCTTT. Encoded protein: CSAPGAVANTEAFF.

This clonotype occurred a few times. The chain is built from TRBV7-9 and TRBJ1-3, with D maybe TRBD1 (6 bases). There are 16 residues in the CDR3. Germline CDR1 reads SEHNR; CDR2 reads FQNEAQ (reference sequence). Between the trimmed V and J ends, which lost 4 bases and 0 bases, there was a span of 13 bases. CDR3 DNA sequence: TGTGCCAGCAGCTCTACAGGGATCTACTCTGGAAACACCATATATTTT. This translates into CASSSTGIYSGNTIYF.

This clonotype was found many times. The rearrangement joins TRBV11-2 to TRBJ2-1, with TRBD1 identical over 10 bases. CDR1 and CDR2 (germline): SGHAT, FQNNGV. The CDR3 runs 13 residues. Germline trimming cut 5 bases from V and 8 bases from J; bases unmatched to any gene: 3. The CDR3 sequence: CASSRDRGHEQFF. CDR3 nucleotides: TGTGCCAGCAGCCGGGACAGGGGCCATGAGCAGTTCTTC.